A selection of T cell receptor beta chains follows, all from one sample in a study of shared clonotypes between healthy human individuals. Sequencing used immunoSEQ multiplex PCR; TCRdb keeps in-frame clones, though not all of them. The table shows about 700,000 clones, with approximately 79% occurring only once. Source material: memory CD4+ T cells sorted from blood. The receptors were sampled from a woman in her 30s in good health. The conserved cysteine and the conserved F or W are not part of the CDR3 here. Each record gives: V gene, clone size, CDR3 protein. Clone sizes are given selectively: once, few, many, or a class where the clone is expanded.

TRBV11-2 NA ASSLAQGVTEAF
TRBV28 NA ASSFPGTYSGNTIY
TRBV5-6 NA ASSWTGGSGQETQY
TRBV5-1 few ASTRIAGGFYNEQF
TRBV5-8 NA ASSFGEYNEQF
TRBV5-6 NA ASSRIQGSGNTIY
TRBV28 NA ASSRTAYEQY
TRBV28 NA ASSSGGQGPGELF
TRBV28 NA ASSLMIHNEKLF
TRBV27 NA ASSLSLGGGGNQPQH
TRBV6-1 NA ASSEVGAANEKLF
TRBV5-1 NA ASSPGTSGNEQF
TRBV10-2 NA ASSEPGRGRTEAF
TRBV5-4 NA ASSLVLLGQGFNEQF
TRBV28 NA ASRWGSEHYGYT
TRBV2 NA ASSRGGVGAYEQY
TRBV29-1 NA SVESEREQF
TRBV2 NA ASESDREFGQPQH
TRBV10-3 NA AIGPNTEAF
TRBV18 NA ASSPGSPQPQH
TRBV28 NA ASSKGLPLNEQF
TRBV2 few ASTMTPSSGANVLT
TRBV28 NA ASSPRKGYPYEQY
TRBV5-1 NA ASSLDGPTLAEQY
TRBV28 NA ASRAQDNSPLH
TRBV9 few ASSAGVNTEAF
TRBV9 NA ASSVGQGASYEQY
TRBV5-1 NA ASSSVTLTGRIDRGYT
TRBV19 NA ASSNTGTFTSYEQY
TRBV7-8 once ASSLYRTSRETQY
TRBV5-4 once ASSPELRETQY
TRBV5-1 NA ASSLNGEESPQH
TRBV18 once ASSPLELDGYT
TRBV30 NA AWRRQENTEAF
TRBV29-1 once SVGPGRVADTQY
TRBV4-1 NA ASSPTGGAETQY
TRBV7-2 few ASSFQRDSYNEQF
TRBV7-9 few ASTPGPGLAGGAGETQY
TRBV29-1 many SVSWDTEAF
TRBV15 NA ATSTRPDGNQPQH
TRBV7-2 NA ASSLAPQGAF
TRBV2 NA ATHGSFAGELF
TRBV11-2 NA ASSLDNRIAGVDTQY
TRBV7-8 NA ASSLAENEKLF